This T cell receptor (beta chain) was identified during a study of T cell changes during pregnancy in multiple sclerosis. The repertoire was sequenced with immunoSEQ multiplex PCR; TCRdb's copy has only in-frame clones and lacks some. The sample lists approximately 28,000 clones, 70% to 90% occurring once. The CDR3 spans 18 residues. Trimming took off 5 bases at V and 0 bases at J, with 23 bases between the two ends. Germline CDR1 and CDR2: SGHDT and YYEEEE. This receptor was obtained from a female donor with multiple sclerosis, enrolled in a pregnancy study. The V call is TRBV5-6, the J call TRBJ1-2, with D hard to call. Sequences were derived from CD8+ T cells from peripheral blood mononuclear cells, sampled after pregnancy. The CDR3 bases are TGTGCCAGCAGTCGACACTGGGCAGTAGATTTAGCTAACTATGGCTACACCTTC. It translates to CASSRHWAVDLANYGYTF.